The 3 T cell receptor beta chains below were found in one sample sequenced in a study of shared clonotypes between healthy human individuals. TCRdb keeps only in-frame clones here, not all; method: immunoSEQ multiplex PCR. The sample includes over a million clones, about 84% seen only once; the top ten take 0.55% to 0.7%. Sample: memory CD4+ T cells from PBMCs. This sample's subset: CD45RA-negative fraction. The source is a man between 18 and 29 years old in good health. Some clones in this sample may be carry-over from other donors' samples.

The chain employs TRBV19 and TRBJ1-4; no firm D call. Trimming stripped 6 bases from V and 0 bases from J, with 14 bases between. CDR1 and CDR2 (germline): LNHDA, SQIVND (reference sequence). This CDR3 has 16 residues. The CDR3 DNA is TGTGCCAGTAGGCTCCTCTATCGTGCAACTAATGAAAAACTGTTTTTT. Its translation is CASRLLYRATNEKLFF.

The chain combines TRBV7-2 with TRBJ2-3; 8 bases are shared with TRBD2. The CDR3 runs 13 residues. The ends lost 6 bases at V and 6 bases at J; junction bases unmatched: 5. Germline values: CDR1 SGHTA, CDR2 FQGNSA. The CDR3: CASSIGRGDTQYF. The CDR3, as DNA: TGTGCCAGCAGTATCGGGAGGGGGGATACGCAGTATTTT.

This clone was detected many times. The V gene is TRBV2, the J gene TRBJ2-7; the D call may be TRBD1 or TRBD2 (5 bases each). The V and J ends lost 6 bases and 3 bases respectively, with 18 bases between them. Germline V gene data show CDR1 as SNHLY and CDR2 as FYNNEI. The CDR3 extends over 15 amino acids. CDR3 loop: CASRRDRADHYEQYF. The CDR3 DNA reads TGTGCCAGCAGGAGGGACCGGGCAGACCACTACGAGCAGTACTTC. Drawing the rest from reference TRBV2 and TRBJ2-7, the complete variable domain is EPEVTQTPSHQVTQMGQEVILRCVPISNHLYFYWYRQILGQKVEFLVSFYNNEISEKSEIFDDQFSVERPDGSNFTLKIRSTKLEDSAMYFCASRRDRADHYEQYFGPGTRLTVT.